These 26 T cell receptor beta chains were sequenced from one sample in a study of chemoradiotherapy in HPV16-positive cancers. The repertoire was sequenced with immunoSEQ multiplex PCR; TCRdb's copy has only in-frame clones and lacks some. The sample comprises over 750 clones, roughly 92% of which are singletons, and more than 2.5% rests with the top ten. This specimen was tumor tissue, taken from a patient who underwent chemoradiotherapy. These receptors all stem from a human donor with HPV-associated anogenital cancer.

The chain uses TRBV10-3 and TRBJ2-1, with D hard to call. The CDR3 has 15 amino acids. CDR1 and CDR2 (germline): ENHRY, SYGVKD. V lost 6 bases and J lost 7, with 19 bases in between. Here the CDR3 reads CAISDESVGKNEQFF. CDR3 DNA: TGTGCCATCAGCGATGAATCAGTGGGGAAGAATGAGCAGTTCTTC.

CDR3 residues: CASNPRGQGNTEAFF. The CDR3 DNA follows: TGTGCCAGCAACCCCCGGGGGCAGGGGAACACTGAAGCTTTCTTT. The chain carries TRBV6-1 and TRBJ1-1; tentative D call: TRBD1 (6 bases). The CDR3 spans 15 residues. Deletions cut 7 bases from V and 1 base from J, with 16 bases between. CDR1 is MNHNS, CDR2 SASEGT, per germline.

The rearrangement uses TRBV10-3 and TRBJ1-1, with 7 bases identical to TRBD1. The V gene's germline CDR1 is ENHRY and CDR2 SYGVKD. CDR3 length: 14 amino acids. J was trimmed by 1 base and V by 6 bases; bases with no gene match: 5. In nucleotides, the CDR3 is TGTGCCATCAGGGGGGGACAGAGGAACACTGAAGCTTTCTTT. This sequence encodes CAIRGGQRNTEAFF.

This clone has just one count. V gene TRBV4-3 combines with J gene TRBJ2-1, with D possibly called TRBD1 or TRBD2 (5 bases each). Germline-derived CDR1 and CDR2 are LGHNA and YSLEER. The CDR3 is 16 amino acids. The ends were cut back, 3 bases at V and 6 bases at J, with 18 bases in the middle. The CDR3 sequence: CASSQTLGPPFNEQFF. As DNA, the CDR3 is TGCGCCAGCAGCCAGACCCTGGGACCCCCATTCAATGAGCAGTTCTTC.

This clone was seen just once. The rearrangement joins TRBV10-2 to TRBJ2-7, with 8 positions matching TRBD1. CDR1 and CDR2 (germline): WSHSY, SAAADI. The CDR3 extends over 13 amino acids. Trimming took 6 bases from V and 7 from J; bases not matched to a gene: 8. This CDR3 is CASRGQGEGEQYF. The CDR3, as DNA: TGCGCCAGCAGAGGACAGGGAGAGGGGGAGCAGTACTTC.

This clone was picked up one time. This chain joins TRBV27 and TRBJ1-3, with a tentative D call TRBD1 (6 bases). Looked up from germline, CDR1 is MNHEY and CDR2 is SMNVEV (reference sequence). The CDR3 totals 15 residues. Trimming removed 3 bases at V and 3 bases at J, with 12 bases between. CDR3 loop: CASSLGARDGNTIYF. The CDR3 region has the DNA TGTGCCAGCAGTTTGGGGGCCAGGGATGGAAACACCATATATTTT.

The chain carries TRBV5-8 and TRBJ2-3; D unresolved. The V gene lost 4 bases and the J gene lost 4 bases, with 10 bases spanning the gap. The CDR3 is 13 residues long. The germline gives CDR1 SGHTS, CDR2 YDEGEE. The CDR3 spells CASSRLPPDTQYF. The CDR3 DNA follows: TGTGCCAGCAGCAGGCTACCGCCAGATACGCAGTATTTT.

This clone was picked up a small number of times. The rearrangement uses TRBV5-1 and TRBJ1-2, with D possibly matching TRBD1 (5 bases). Trimming left V 0 bases short and J 8 bases short, with 14 bases between. Per the germline V gene, CDR1 is SGHRS and CDR2 is YFSETQ. CDR3 length: 14 amino acids. The CDR3 spells CASSLVSQGGGYTF. The CDR3 DNA reads TGCGCCAGCAGCTTGGTTTCCCAGGGAGGAGGCTACACCTTC.

The J gene is TRBJ1-2, the V gene TRBV7-9; TRBD1 matches at 9 bases. Losses at the gene ends were 5 bases for V and 8 bases for J; bases not matched to a gene: 9. This CDR3 has 14 amino acids. Germline V gene sequence: CDR1 SEHNR, CDR2 FQNEAQ (reference sequence). Written as DNA, the CDR3 is TGTGCCAGCAGCCCGCCGACAGGGGGGAGAGGCTACACCTTC. This codes for CASSPPTGGRGYTF.

The rearrangement joins TRBV18 to TRBJ2-3; D is uncertain. The CDR3 spans 14 residues. Trimming shortened V by 6 bases and J by 4 bases, and 14 bases separated the two germline ends. Germline assignment: CDR1 KGHSH and CDR2 LQKENI. Written as DNA, the CDR3 is TGTGCCAGCTCGCTCCCTACCGTTTCAGATACGCAGTATTTT. Its protein is CASSLPTVSDTQYF.

The rearrangement joins TRBV13 to TRBJ1-6, with unresolved D. Per the germline V gene, CDR1 is PRHDT and CDR2 is FYEKMQ (reference sequence). This CDR3 contains 14 residues. Trimming left V 7 bases short and J 9 bases short, with 16 bases between. The CDR3 DNA reads TGTGCCAGCACCGAACAGATCTTTGGTTCACCCCTCCACTTT. Encoded protein: CASTEQIFGSPLHF. Looking up the rest from reference TRBV13 and TRBJ1-6 gives the full variable domain: AAGVIQSPRHLIKEKRETATLKCYPIPRHDTVYWYQQGPGQDPQFLISFYEKMQSDKGSIPDRFSAQQFSDYHSELNMSSLELGDSALYFCASTEQIFGSPLHFGNGTRLTVT.

This chain links TRBV19 with TRBJ2-7; D not resolved. Germline lookup yields CDR1 LNHDA and CDR2 SQIVND (reference sequence). There are 14 residues in the CDR3. V shed 3 bases and J shed 6 bases, with 15 bases lying between them. The chain's CDR3 is CASSINWDPGEQYF. The CDR3 DNA sequence: TGTGCCAGTAGTATTAATTGGGATCCGGGCGAGCAGTACTTC.

The V and J genes are TRBV14 and TRBJ2-2; no clear D. With 0 bases removed from V and 4 bases from J, the gap between germline ends came to 9 bases. CDR1 SGHDN and CDR2 FVKESK come from the germline V gene. The CDR3 is made up of 15 amino acids. The CDR3 spells CASSQDLPATGELFF. The CDR3 nucleotides are TGTGCCAGCAGCCAAGATTTGCCAGCCACCGGGGAGCTGTTTTTT.

The chain is built from TRBV27 and TRBJ1-5; the D gene is possibly TRBD1 (6 bases). The germline CDR1 and CDR2 sequences are MNHEY and SMNVEV (reference sequence). The CDR3 runs 15 residues. Trimming took off 3 bases at V and 2 bases at J, with 11 bases between the two ends. CDR3 bases: TGTGCCAGCAGTTTGCAGGGGTTGGGCAATCAGCCCCAGCATTTT. This codes for CASSLQGLGNQPQHF.

The V and J genes are TRBV20-1 and TRBJ1-2, with 9 nucleotides matching TRBD1. There are 11 residues in the CDR3. The germline V gene has CDR1 DFQATT and CDR2 SNEGSKA (reference sequence). V dropped 6 bases and J dropped 8; count of bases not matched to a gene: 4. The CDR3: CSADRGLGYTF. The CDR3 DNA follows: TGCAGTGCGGACAGGGGATTAGGCTACACCTTC.

This sequence joins TRBV7-9 and TRBJ2-5; possibly TRBD1 or TRBD2 for D (5 bases each). The CDR3 runs 16 residues. Germline assignment: CDR1 SEHNR and CDR2 FQNEAQ (reference sequence). The V and J ends lost 1 base and 0 bases respectively, with 12 bases between them. The CDR3 nucleotides read TGTGCCAGCAGCTTAGGAGGGGAGAGAGACCAAGAGACCCAGTACTTC. This encodes CASSLGGERDQETQYF.

The gene calls are TRBV11-1 and TRBJ2-3, with 11 bases matching TRBD2. The CDR3 consists of 16 residues. Germline V gene lookup returns CDR1 SGHAT and CDR2 FQDESV (reference sequence). J lost 2 bases, V lost 6 bases, and 7 bases had no gene match. CDR3 residues: CASRSLAGEPTDTQYF. CDR3 DNA: TGTGCCAGCAGATCACTAGCGGGAGAGCCCACAGATACGCAGTATTTT.

The rearrangement uses TRBV30 and TRBJ1-5; weak D call: TRBD1 (5 bases). CDR1 and CDR2 (germline): GTSNPN, SVGIG (reference sequence). The CDR3 contains 13 residues. Between the trimmed V and J ends, which lost 2 bases and 4 bases, there was a span of 9 bases. This chain's CDR3 is CAWSPGDNQPQHF. The CDR3 DNA reads TGTGCCTGGAGTCCGGGGGATAATCAGCCCCAGCATTTT.

This chain links TRBV7-6 with TRBJ2-5; D perhaps matches TRBD1 (6 bases). CDR1 and CDR2 from the germline V gene are SGHVS and FNYEAQ. V gave up 5 bases and J gave up 8 bases, with 21 bases separating them. CDR3 length: 15 amino acids. The CDR3 DNA reads TGTGCCAGCAGCCCGGCTGGGGGCTCCAAGAGAACCCAGTACTTC. Translated: CASSPAGGSKRTQYF.

V gene TRBV27 combines with J gene TRBJ2-6, with D unclear. Trimming stripped 3 bases from V and 0 bases from J, with 9 bases between. The CDR3 spans 16 residues. Germline assignment: CDR1 MNHEY and CDR2 SMNVEV (reference sequence). The chain's CDR3 is CASSFYSGSGANVLTF. The CDR3 coding sequence is TGTGCCAGCAGTTTCTATTCTGGCTCTGGGGCCAACGTCCTGACTTTC.

The V gene is TRBV30, the J gene TRBJ2-6; D not resolved. The CDR3 is 12 residues long. Trimming took 4 bases from V and 1 from J, leaving 2 bases between them. CDR1 is GTSNPN, CDR2 SVGIG, per germline (reference sequence). CDR3 amino acids: CAWTSGANVLTF. The DNA for the CDR3 is TGTGCCTGGACTTCTGGGGCCAACGTCCTGACTTTC. The full variable domain, rest sourced from reference TRBV30 and TRBJ2-6, is SQTIHQWPATLVQPVGSPLSLECTVEGTSNPNLYWYRQAAGRGLQLLFYSVGIGQISSEVPQNLSASRPQDRQFILSSKKLLLSDSGFYLCAWTSGANVLTFGAGSRLTVL.

The V call is TRBV30, the J call TRBJ1-5; no firm D call. This CDR3 is 18 amino acids long. Germline V CDR1 and CDR2: GTSNPN, SVGIG (reference sequence). Trimming pared 4 bases from V and 3 bases from J, leaving 25 bases between. The CDR3 region has the DNA TGTGCCTGGACAAGAACCCGGACCTTACCCCTTCCCAATCAGCCCCAGCATTTT. Its protein product is CAWTRTRTLPLPNQPQHF.

This chain uses TRBV5-1 with TRBJ1-5; 7 positions match TRBD1. CDR3 length: 14 residues. V was clipped by 4 bases and J by 3 bases; unmatched bases: 4. Germline CDR1 SGHRS, CDR2 YFSETQ. The DNA of the CDR3 is TGCGCCAGCAGCCCCGGGACAGTCAATCAGCCCCAGCATTTT. This sequence encodes CASSPGTVNQPQHF.

In this sample, this clone turned up once. The rearrangement links TRBV25-1 to TRBJ2-2, with TRBD1 matching over 11 bases. Germline CDR1 reads MGHDK; CDR2 reads SYGVNS. The CDR3 loop spans 15 amino acids. V was pared by 8 bases and J by 2 bases, with 4 bases of the junction left unmatched. Here the CDR3 reads CASSGTGGNTGELFF. In nucleotides, the CDR3 is TGTGCCAGCTCCGGGACAGGGGGAAACACCGGGGAGCTGTTTTTT. The full variable domain, in which reference TRBV25-1 and TRBJ2-2 provide the parts outside the CDR3, is EADIYQTPRYLVIGTGKKITLECSQTMGHDKMYWYQQDPGMELHLIHYSYGVNSTEKGDLSSESTVSRIRTEHFPLTLESARPSHTSQYLCASSGTGGNTGELFFGEGSRLTVL.

This chain joins TRBV6-4 and TRBJ2-2; TRBD2 matches 9 bases. V shed 0 bases and J 3 bases; nucleotides not matched to a gene: 5. The V gene's germline CDR1 is MRHNA and CDR2 SNTAGT. The CDR3 has 17 amino acids. The CDR3 DNA is TGTGCCAGCAGTGACTCGAGCGGGGGGTCCGACACCGGGGAGCTGTTTTTT. Translated: CASSDSSGGSDTGELFF.

The chain is built from TRBV18 and TRBJ2-2, with TRBD2 as a possible D gene (5 bases). This CDR3 has 13 residues. With 2 bases removed from V and 8 bases from J, the gap between germline ends came to 9 bases. The germline CDR1 and CDR2 sequences are KGHSH and LQKENI. CDR3 nucleotides: TGTGCCAGCTCACCAGACCGAGGGGGGGAGCTGTTTTTT. This encodes CASSPDRGGELFF.